This is a list of T cell receptor beta chains from one sample in a study of cytomegalovirus exposure and HLA in healthy donors. Produced via immunoSEQ multiplex PCR; TCRdb's table is partial and in-frame only. Found here are some 57,000 clones, 70% to 75% of them singletons; the top ten hold roughly 5.2%. The specimen sequenced was PBMCs. All receptors come from a woman aged 30 to 39 in good health and CMV-seronegative. The CDR3 runs from the conserved cysteine through the conserved F or W. Each record gives: J gene, V gene, clone size, CDR3 protein. The size of a clone is reported for some rows only, either as once, few or many, or as a class for expanded clones.

NA,TRBV27,once,CASSLYGRSYEQYF
TRBJ1-5,TRBV5-5,NA,CASSLTTGGGQPQHF
TRBJ1-2,TRBV7-2,NA,CASSGGQGRPPGGYTF
NA,TRBV2,NA,CASSRQGEYEQYF
TRBJ2-3,TRBV7-9,few,CASSRSGNTDTQYF
TRBJ1-4,TRBV7-2,once,CASGLTATNEKLFF
TRBJ2-3,TRBV9,NA,CASSAGTGGTDTQYF
TRBJ1-1,TRBV5-1,NA,CASSLSRDTEAFF
NA,TRBV5-4,NA,CASSSAVSGGYEQYF
TRBJ1-3,TRBV29-1,once,CSVLIGDLTSGNTIYF
TRBJ1-1,TRBV7-3,NA,CASSHTANTEAFF